The present entry profiles one TCR beta chain with its context. Per the authors' pipeline: Estimated nucleated cell counts came from reference gene primer amplification. Repertoires were generated with immunoSEQ multiplex PCR, while TCRdb's copy carries only in-frame clones and drops some. The V and J calls and clone size come from that table; D and trimming were worked out from the DNA. The sample contains about 220,000 clones, roughly 84% of which appear only once. CDR3 length: 17 residues. Germline CDR1 is MGHRA and CDR2 is YSYEKL. Unmatched junction bases numbered 14, after V lost 3 bases and J lost 9 bases. The data are from a study of blood T cell repertoires in COVID-19. The wider study: T cells, B-cell-depleted T cells, or PBMCs provided the cDNA or gDNA that served as material.

V and J are TRBV4-1 and TRBJ2-1, with TRBD2 identical over 10 bases. The sequenced material came from peripheral blood. The clonotype was recovered from a woman older than 75 with acute or convalescent COVID-19. CDR3 loop: CASSHPRPSGGGFEQFF. The CDR3 DNA sequence: TGCGCCAGCAGCCACCCCCGGCCTAGCGGGGGTGGCTTTGAGCAGTTCTTC.